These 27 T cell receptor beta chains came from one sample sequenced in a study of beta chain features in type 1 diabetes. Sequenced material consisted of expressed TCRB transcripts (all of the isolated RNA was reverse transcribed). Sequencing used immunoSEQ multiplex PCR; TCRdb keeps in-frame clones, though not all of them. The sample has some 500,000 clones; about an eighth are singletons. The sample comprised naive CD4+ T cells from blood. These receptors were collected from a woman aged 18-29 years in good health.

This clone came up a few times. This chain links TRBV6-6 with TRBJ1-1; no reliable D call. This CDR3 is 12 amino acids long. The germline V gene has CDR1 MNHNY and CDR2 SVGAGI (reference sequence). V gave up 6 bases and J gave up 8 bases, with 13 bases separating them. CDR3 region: CASSRRPGEAFF. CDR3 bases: TGTGCCAGCAGCCGACGCCCTGGAGAAGCTTTCTTT.

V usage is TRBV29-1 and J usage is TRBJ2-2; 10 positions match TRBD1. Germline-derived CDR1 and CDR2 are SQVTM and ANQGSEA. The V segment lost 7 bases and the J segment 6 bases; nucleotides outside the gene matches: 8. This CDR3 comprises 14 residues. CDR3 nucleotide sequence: TGCAGCGGCGCCCGGGACAGGGGTGCCGGGGAGCTGTTTTTT. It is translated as CSGARDRGAGELFF.

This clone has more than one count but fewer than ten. CDR3 residues: CASSQGPQNKYSNTEAFF. The CDR3 DNA is TGCGCCAGCAGCCAAGGGCCGCAAAACAAGTATTCGAACACTGAAGCTTTCTTT. V is TRBV4-1 and J is TRBJ1-1; the D is unclear. Germline CDR1 is MGHRA and CDR2 is YSYEKL. The CDR3 contains 18 residues. V gave up 1 base and J gave up 1 base, with 19 bases separating them.

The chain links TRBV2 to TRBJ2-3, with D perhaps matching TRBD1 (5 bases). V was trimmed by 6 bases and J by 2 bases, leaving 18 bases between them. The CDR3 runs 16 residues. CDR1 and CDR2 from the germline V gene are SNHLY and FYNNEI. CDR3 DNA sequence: TGTGCCAGCAGAACGTTATTCCGCAGGGCCACAGATACGCAGTATTTT. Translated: CASRTLFRRATDTQYF. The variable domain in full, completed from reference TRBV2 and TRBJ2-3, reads EPEVTQTPSHQVTQMGQEVILRCVPISNHLYFYWYRQILGQKVEFLVSFYNNEISEKSEIFDDQFSVERPDGSNFTLKIRSTKLEDSAMYFCASRTLFRRATDTQYFGPGTRLTVL.

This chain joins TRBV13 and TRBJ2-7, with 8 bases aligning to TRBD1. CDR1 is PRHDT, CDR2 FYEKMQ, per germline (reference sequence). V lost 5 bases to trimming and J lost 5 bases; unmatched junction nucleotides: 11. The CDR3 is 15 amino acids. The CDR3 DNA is TGTGCCAGCAGCCAGCGGCGGACAGGGACTGACGAGCAGTACTTC. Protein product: CASSQRRTGTDEQYF.

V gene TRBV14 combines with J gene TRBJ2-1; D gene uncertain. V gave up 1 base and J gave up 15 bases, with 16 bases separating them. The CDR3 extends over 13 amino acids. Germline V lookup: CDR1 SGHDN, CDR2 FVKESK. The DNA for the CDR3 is TGTGCCAGCAGCCAAGTTAAACGTCAAGCCCCGTTCTTC. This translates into CASSQVKRQAPFF.

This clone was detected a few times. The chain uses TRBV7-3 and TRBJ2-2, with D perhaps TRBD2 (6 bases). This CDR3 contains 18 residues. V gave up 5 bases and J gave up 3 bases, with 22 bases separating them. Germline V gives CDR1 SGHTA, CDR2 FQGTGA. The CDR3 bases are TGTGCCAGCAGCCAAGGGCGGGGAAGGAACCAGTACACCGGGGAGCTGTTTTTT. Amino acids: CASSQGRGRNQYTGELFF. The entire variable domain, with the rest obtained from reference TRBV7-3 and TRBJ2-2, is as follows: GAGVSQTPSNKVTEKGKYVELRCDPISGHTALYWYRQSLGQGPEFLIYFQGTGAADDSGLPNDRFFAVRPEGSVSTLKIQRTERGDSAVYLCASSQGRGRNQYTGELFFGEGSRLTVL.

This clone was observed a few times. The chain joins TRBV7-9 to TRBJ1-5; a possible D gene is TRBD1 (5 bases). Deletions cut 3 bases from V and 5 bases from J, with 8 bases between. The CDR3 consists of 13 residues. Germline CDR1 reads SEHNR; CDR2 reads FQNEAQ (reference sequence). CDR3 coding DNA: TGTGCCAGCAGCTTTGACAGTTATCAGCCCCAGCATTTT. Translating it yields CASSFDSYQPQHF.

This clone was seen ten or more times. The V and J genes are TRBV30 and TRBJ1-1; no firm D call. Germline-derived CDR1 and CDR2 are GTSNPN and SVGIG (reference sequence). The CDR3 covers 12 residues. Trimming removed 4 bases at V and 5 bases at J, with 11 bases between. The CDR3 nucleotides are TGTGCCTGGAATCGGAGGGAAACTGAAGCTTTCTTT. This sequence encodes CAWNRRETEAFF.

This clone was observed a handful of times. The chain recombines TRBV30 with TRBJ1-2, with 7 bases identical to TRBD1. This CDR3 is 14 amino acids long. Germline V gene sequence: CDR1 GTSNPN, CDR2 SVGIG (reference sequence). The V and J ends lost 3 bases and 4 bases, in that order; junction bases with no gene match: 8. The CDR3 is CAWRRDSGAYGYTF. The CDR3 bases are TGTGCCTGGAGGCGGGACAGCGGAGCCTATGGCTACACCTTC.

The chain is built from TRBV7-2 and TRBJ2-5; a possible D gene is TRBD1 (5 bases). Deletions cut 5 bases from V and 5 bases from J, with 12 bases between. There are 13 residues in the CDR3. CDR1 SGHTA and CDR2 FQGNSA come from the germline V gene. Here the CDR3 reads CASSRSGPETQYF. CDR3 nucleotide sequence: TGTGCCAGCAGCCGATCAGGGCCGGAGACCCAGTACTTC.

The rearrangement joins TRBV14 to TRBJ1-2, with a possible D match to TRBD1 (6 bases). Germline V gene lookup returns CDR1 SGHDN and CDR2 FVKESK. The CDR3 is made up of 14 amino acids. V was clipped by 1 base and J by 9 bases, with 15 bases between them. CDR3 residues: CASSQGTGKGSYTF. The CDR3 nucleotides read TGTGCCAGCAGCCAAGGTACAGGGAAGGGAAGCTACACCTTC.

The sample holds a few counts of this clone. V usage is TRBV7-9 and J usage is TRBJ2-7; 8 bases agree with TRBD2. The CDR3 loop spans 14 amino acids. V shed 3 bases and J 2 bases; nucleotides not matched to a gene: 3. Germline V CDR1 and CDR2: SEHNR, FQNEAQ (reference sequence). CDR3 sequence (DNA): TGTGCCAGCAGCTTCTCGGGAGGGGCCTACGAGCAGTACGTC. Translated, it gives CASSFSGGAYEQYV.

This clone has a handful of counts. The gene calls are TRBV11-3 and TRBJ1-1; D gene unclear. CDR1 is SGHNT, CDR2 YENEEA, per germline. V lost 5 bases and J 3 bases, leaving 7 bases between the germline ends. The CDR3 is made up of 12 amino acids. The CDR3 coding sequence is TGTGCCAGCAGCCGGGTGTACACTGAAGCTTTCTTT. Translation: CASSRVYTEAFF. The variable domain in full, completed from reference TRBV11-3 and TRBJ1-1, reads EAGVVQSPRYKIIEKKQPVAFWCNPISGHNTLYWYLQNLGQGPELLIRYENEEAVDDSQLPKDRFSAERLKGVDSTLKIQPAELGDSAVYLCASSRVYTEAFFGQGTRLTVV.

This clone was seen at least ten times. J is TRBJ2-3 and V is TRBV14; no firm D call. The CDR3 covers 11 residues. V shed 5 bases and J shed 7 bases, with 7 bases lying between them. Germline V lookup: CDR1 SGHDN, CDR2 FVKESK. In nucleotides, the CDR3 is TGTGCCAGCAGCAAAGGTCATACGCAGTATTTT. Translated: CASSKGHTQYF.

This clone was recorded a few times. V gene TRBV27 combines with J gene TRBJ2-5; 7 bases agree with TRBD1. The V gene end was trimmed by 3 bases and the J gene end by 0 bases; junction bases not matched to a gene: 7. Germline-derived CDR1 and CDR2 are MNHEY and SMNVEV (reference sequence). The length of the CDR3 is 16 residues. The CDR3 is CASSLLGTEYQETQYF. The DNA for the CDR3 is TGTGCCAGCAGTTTGTTGGGGACAGAGTACCAAGAGACCCAGTACTTC.

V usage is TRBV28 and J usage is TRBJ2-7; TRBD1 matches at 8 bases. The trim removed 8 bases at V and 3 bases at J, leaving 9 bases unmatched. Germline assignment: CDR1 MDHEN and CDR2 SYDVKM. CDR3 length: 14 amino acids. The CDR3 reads CASGGQGFFYEQYV. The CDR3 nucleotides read TGTGCCAGCGGCGGACAGGGTTTTTTCTACGAGCAGTACGTC.

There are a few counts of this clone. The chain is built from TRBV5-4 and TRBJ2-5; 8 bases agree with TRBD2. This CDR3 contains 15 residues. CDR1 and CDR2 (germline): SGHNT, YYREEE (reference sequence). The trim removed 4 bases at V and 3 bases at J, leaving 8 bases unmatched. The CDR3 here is CASSPLAGLKETQYF. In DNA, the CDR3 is TGTGCCAGCAGCCCGTTAGCGGGATTAAAAGAGACCCAGTACTTC.

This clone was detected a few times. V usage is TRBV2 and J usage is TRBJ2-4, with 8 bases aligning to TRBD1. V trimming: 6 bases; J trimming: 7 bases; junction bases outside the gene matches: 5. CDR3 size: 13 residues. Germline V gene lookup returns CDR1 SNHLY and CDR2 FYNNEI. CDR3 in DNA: TGTGCCAGCAGAGAGACAGGGGTCAACATTCAGTACTTC. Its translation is CASRETGVNIQYF.

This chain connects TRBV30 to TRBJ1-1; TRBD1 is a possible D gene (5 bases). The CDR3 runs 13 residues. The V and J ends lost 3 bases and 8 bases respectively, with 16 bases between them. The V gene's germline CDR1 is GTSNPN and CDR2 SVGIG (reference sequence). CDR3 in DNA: TGTGCCTGGAGCAAGGGGACGCCGAGGGAAGCTTTCTTT. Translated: CAWSKGTPREAFF.

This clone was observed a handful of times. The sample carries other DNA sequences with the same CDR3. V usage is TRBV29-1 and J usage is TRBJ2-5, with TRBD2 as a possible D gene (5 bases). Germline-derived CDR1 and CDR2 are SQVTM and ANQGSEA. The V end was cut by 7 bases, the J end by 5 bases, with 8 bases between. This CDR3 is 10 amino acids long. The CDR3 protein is CSAGGETQYF. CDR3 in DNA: TGCAGCGCGGGCGGGGAGACCCAGTACTTC.

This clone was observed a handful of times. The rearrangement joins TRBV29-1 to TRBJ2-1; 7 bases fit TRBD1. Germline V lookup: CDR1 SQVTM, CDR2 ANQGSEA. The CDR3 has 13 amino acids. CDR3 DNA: TGCAGTGGGGACAGCCGATCCTACAATGAGCAGTTCTTC. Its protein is CSGDSRSYNEQFF.

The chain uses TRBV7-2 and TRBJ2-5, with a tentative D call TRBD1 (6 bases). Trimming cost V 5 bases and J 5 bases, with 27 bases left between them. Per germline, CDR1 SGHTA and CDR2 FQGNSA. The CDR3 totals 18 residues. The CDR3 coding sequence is TGTGCCAGCAGCGCGCAGAGGCGGACCTACAGGGCCTCCGAGACCCAGTACTTC. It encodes CASSAQRRTYRASETQYF.

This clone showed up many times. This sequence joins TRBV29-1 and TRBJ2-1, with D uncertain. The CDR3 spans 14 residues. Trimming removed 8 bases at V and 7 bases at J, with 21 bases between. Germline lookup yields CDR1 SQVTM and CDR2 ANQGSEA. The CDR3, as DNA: TGCAGCTCCCTTAACGGGCCACGTAGTAATGAGCAGTTCTTC. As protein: CSSLNGPRSNEQFF.

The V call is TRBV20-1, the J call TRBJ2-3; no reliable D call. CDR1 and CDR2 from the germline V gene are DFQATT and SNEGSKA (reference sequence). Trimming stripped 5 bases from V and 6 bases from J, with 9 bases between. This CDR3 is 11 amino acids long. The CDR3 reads CSALLRDTQYF. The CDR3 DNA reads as TGCAGTGCTCTCTTGAGGGATACGCAGTATTTT.

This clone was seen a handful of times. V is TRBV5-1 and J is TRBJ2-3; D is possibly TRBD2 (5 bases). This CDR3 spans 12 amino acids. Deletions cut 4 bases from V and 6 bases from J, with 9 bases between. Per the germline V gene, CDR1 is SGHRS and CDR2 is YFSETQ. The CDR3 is CASSPSGDTQYF. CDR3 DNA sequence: TGCGCCAGCAGCCCGTCGGGGGATACGCAGTATTTT.

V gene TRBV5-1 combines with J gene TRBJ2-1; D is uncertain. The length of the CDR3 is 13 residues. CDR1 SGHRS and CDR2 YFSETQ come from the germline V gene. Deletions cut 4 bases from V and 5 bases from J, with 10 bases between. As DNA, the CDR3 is TGCGCCAGCAGCCACAGTAAGAACAATGAGCAGTTCTTC. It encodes CASSHSKNNEQFF.